This T cell receptor (beta chain) was identified during a study of blood T cell repertoires in COVID-19. In the authors' methods: Estimates of nucleated cell counts were drawn from the amplification of reference gene primers. Libraries were prepared by immunoSEQ multiplex PCR; TCRdb keeps only in-frame clonotypes and omits some of them. That table furnishes V, J and clone size, whereas the DNA furnished D and trimming. Of about 170,000 clones in the sample, roughly 80% were seen once. The clonotype originates from a woman older than 75 with COVID-19, enrolled during active disease. What was sequenced was peripheral blood.

This CDR3 is CASKGGQGNGANVLTF. As DNA, the CDR3 is TGTGCCAGCAAGGGGGGACAGGGCAACGGGGCCAACGTCCTGACTTTC. This chain joins TRBV28 and TRBJ2-6; 9 bases match TRBD1. The CDR3 spans 16 residues. The trim removed 7 bases at V and 4 bases at J, leaving 8 bases unmatched. Germline V lookup: CDR1 MDHEN, CDR2 SYDVKM. Full variable domain (missing parts from reference TRBV28 and TRBJ2-6): DVKVTQSSRYLVKRTGEKVFLECVQDMDHENMFWYRQDPGLGLRLIYFSYDVKMKEKGDIPEGYSVSREKKERFSLILESASTNQTSMYLCASKGGQGNGANVLTFGAGSRLTVL.